This TCR beta chain was observed in a study of technical replicates of blood from several donors. Assay: immunoSEQ multiplex PCR; the TCRdb copy retains only in-frame clones and omits some. The data hold roughly 90,000 clones, with around 95% observed a single time. V dropped 0 bases and J dropped 6; count of bases not matched to a gene: 12. This CDR3 comprises 18 residues. Germline V CDR1 and CDR2: LGHNA, YNFKEQ. This clone has a single count. The sequenced material came from T cells isolated from PBMCs. The chain has TRBV4-2 and TRBJ2-2, with TRBD2 matching over 8 bases. The source of this sequence is a human donor in good health. CDR3 DNA: TGTGCCAGCAGCCAAGATAGTACTAGCGGTTTGAATGCCGGGGAGCTGTTTTTT. Amino acid sequence: CASSQDSTSGLNAGELFF.